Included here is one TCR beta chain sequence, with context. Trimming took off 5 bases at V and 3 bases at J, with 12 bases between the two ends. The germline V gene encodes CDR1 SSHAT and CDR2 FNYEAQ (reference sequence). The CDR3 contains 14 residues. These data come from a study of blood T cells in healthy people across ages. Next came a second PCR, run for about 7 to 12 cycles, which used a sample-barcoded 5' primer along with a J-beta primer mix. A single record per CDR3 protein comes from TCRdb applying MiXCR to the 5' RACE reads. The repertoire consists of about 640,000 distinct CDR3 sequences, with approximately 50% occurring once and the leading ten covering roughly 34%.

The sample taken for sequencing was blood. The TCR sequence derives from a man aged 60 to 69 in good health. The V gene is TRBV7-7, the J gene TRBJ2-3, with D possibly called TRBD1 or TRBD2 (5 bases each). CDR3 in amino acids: CASSRSGRTDTQYF. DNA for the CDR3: TGTGCCAGCAGCCGATCGGGGCGTACAGATACGCAGTATTTT.